This T cell receptor (beta chain) was documented in a study of blood T cell repertoires in COVID-19 (dated by TCRdb to 2020 to 2022). Regarding the complete study: The collaborator samples originated in the United States, Italy and Spain and spanned the acute and convalescent phases of COVID-19. The material from the prospective study consisted of cDNA or gDNA derived from T cells, B-cell-depleted T cells, or PBMCs. Subjects who had been exposed to COVID-19, were actively infected with it, or had recovered from it provided the deeply sampled blood TCRbeta repertoires that made up the dataset. A freely available public database, intended as a resource for researchers studying the immune response to SARS-CoV-2, is where the repertoires were released. Samples came from the ongoing ImmuneRACE study (first 160 participants) plus 1,254 subjects from 6 global collaborators. A de-identified subject ID, COVID-19 status, age in years and sex were almost always included in the sample metadata. Where HLA class I and class II types were available, the types were taken from metadata supplied by the sample provider, not from assay-based typing. Results the study describes overall, beyond this receptor: The amount of clinical and demographic metadata varied by source and participant and was provided uncurated.

About this clone: Its specific antigen is unknown. Per-base quality was not reported, and no clone a single base away is much larger than it.

TCRbeta CDR3 regions were amplified from genomic DNA by means of the immunoSEQ Assay, a bias-controlled multiplex PCR. The authors' analysis ran thus. Within the assay, amplification of reference gene primers was used to estimate how many nucleated cells each sample contained. Sequence reads were collapsed and filtered to measure the absolute abundance of every unique TCRbeta CDR3 rearrangement. For each sample, productive Simpson clonality was calculated as the square root of Simpson's diversity index across productive rearrangements. Here the immuneACCESS table is served through TCRdb, limited to in-frame sequences with V and J called. Missing clones are a known gap in these copies; in checked studies unresolved V genes cover under half, and the rest lacks a known reason. The V and J calls and clone size are taken from that table; D and trimming were inferred from the DNA. This sample holds 270,000 or so clones; around four fifths were observed only once. Approximately 9% of the sample is in the top ten clones.

Samples from volunteer blood donors who had recovered from COVID-19 were contributed by a second Seattle source. Collaborating institutions collected whole blood in K2EDTA tubes following their own protocols. For TCRbeta analysis, collaborator samples were shipped as frozen whole blood, as isolated PBMCs, or as DNA extracted from either sample type. The clonotype was recovered from a woman between 50 and 59 years old who had recovered from COVID-19. Sequenced input: peripheral blood.

The CDR3 here reads CASSKLAEAFF. The DNA sequence is given as TGTGCCAGCAGTAAATTAGCTGAAGCTTTCTTT. The rearrangement joined TRBV28 to TRBJ1-1; no D segment can be confidently identified. From cysteine to phenylalanine, the CDR3 is 11 amino acids long. Only the CDR3 DNA stays, 33 bases, in frame from base 1. V is shortened by 5 bases, J by 6 bases, and the region joining them spans 7 bases. The germline V gene specifies MDHEN as CDR1 and SYDVKM as CDR2.